A selection of T cell receptor beta chains follows, all from one sample in a study of siplizumab effects on memory and regulatory T cells. The data were produced by immunoSEQ multiplex PCR, yet TCRdb's version contains in-frame clones alone and is incomplete. Altogether fewer than 110,000 clones are present, around 90% being singletons, with the ten largest covering 12%. Sequenced material: non-Treg CD4+ T cells sorted from blood. The receptors derive from a human donor in good health. The CDR3 runs from the conserved cysteine through the conserved F or W. The order of the fields is D gene, CDR3 length, V gene, J gene, clone size, CDR3 protein, CDR3 DNA. D genes are given only for firm matches. Rows give clone size only sometimes, using once, few, many, or a class for an expanded clone.

.	15	TRBV7-6	TRBJ2-1	.	CASGALRVVVNEQFF	TGTGCCAGCGGCGCTTTACGGGTAGTGGTCAATGAGCAGTTCTTC
TRBD2	18	TRBV18	TRBJ2-3	.	CASSPGLAGEGATDTQYF	TGTGCCAGCTCACCGGGACTAGCGGGAGAGGGGGCCACAGATACGCAGTATTTT
TRBD1	13	TRBV6-5	TRBJ1-5	.	CASRAGGFQPQHF	TGTGCCAGCAGGGCAGGGGGCTTCCAGCCCCAGCATTTT
.	17	TRBV21-1	TRBJ1-1	.	CASSKVAPGRENTEAFF	TGTGCCAGCAGCAAAGTAGCCCCGGGACGGGAGAACACTGAAGCTTTCTTT
TRBD2	15	TRBV27	TRBJ2-2	.	CASSPAGRDVGELFF	TGTGCCAGCAGTCCCGCCGGGAGGGACGTCGGGGAGCTGTTTTTT
TRBD2	15	TRBV28	TRBJ2-7	.	CASSIGLAGSYEQYF	TGTGCCAGCAGTATCGGACTAGCGGGATCCTACGAGCAGTACTTC
.	15	TRBV6-1	TRBJ1-5	.	CASRPPGGSNQPQHF	TGTGCCAGCAGGCCTCCGGGCGGGAGCAATCAGCCCCAGCATTTT
.	15	TRBV30	TRBJ1-2	.	CAWRQPPTATGGYTF	TGTGCCTGGAGGCAACCTCCGACCGCCACGGGGGGCTACACCTTC
TRBD1	14	TRBV19	TRBJ2-1	.	CASSRQGDYNEQFF	TGTGCCAGTTCCCGACAGGGGGACTACAATGAGCAGTTCTTC
.	14	TRBV6-1	TRBJ2-7	once	CASSDIEGVYEQYF	TGTGCCAGCAGTGATATCGAAGGCGTCTACGAGCAGTACTTC
TRBD1	13	TRBV2	TRBJ2-7	.	CASTRDSNYEQYF	TGTGCCAGCACGAGGGACAGCAATTACGAGCAGTACTTC
.	15	TRBV5-1	TRBJ2-1	once	CASSSSGTSSNEQFF	TGCGCCAGCAGCTCTTCGGGTACTAGCAGCAATGAGCAGTTCTTC
.	14	TRBV7-2	TRBJ2-7	.	CASSFYGSGYEQYF	TGTGCCAGCAGCTTCTACGGGAGTGGCTACGAGCAGTACTTC
.	17	TRBV19	TRBJ2-2	.	CASSMGPLISNTGELFF	TGTGCCAGTAGTATGGGACCCCTTATCTCGAACACCGGGGAGCTGTTTTTT
.	13	TRBV28	TRBJ2-7	.	CASSNALIYEQYF	TGTGCCAGCAGCAACGCCCTGATTTACGAGCAGTACTTC
.	15	TRBV11-2	TRBJ2-5	once	CASSRSGPRGETQYF	TGTGCCAGCAGCAGATCGGGGCCCAGGGGAGAGACCCAGTACTTC
TRBD2	16	TRBV7-6	TRBJ2-2	.	CASSLTILGGVGELFF	TGTGCCAGCAGCTTAACAATCCTCGGGGGGGTCGGGGAGCTGTTTTTT
.	14	TRBV27	TRBJ2-5	.	CASSLSRRAETQYF	TGTGCCAGCAGTTTATCTCGGAGGGCGGAGACCCAGTACTTC
TRBD1	14	TRBV2	TRBJ2-5	.	CASKWDRLQETQYF	TGTGCCAGCAAGTGGGACAGGTTGCAAGAGACCCAGTACTTC
TRBD2	17	TRBV10-3	TRBJ2-2	.	CAIMRGLGGTGTGELFF	TGTGCCATCATGCGGGGACTAGGAGGAACCGGAACCGGGGAGCTGTTTTTT
.	15	TRBV29-1	TRBJ1-5	.	CSVEVRGSSHQPQHF	TGCAGCGTTGAAGTAAGGGGGTCGAGCCATCAGCCCCAGCATTTT
.	13	TRBV9	TRBJ2-5	.	CASSLGVTETQYF	TGTGCCAGCAGCCTGGGGGTTACAGAGACCCAGTACTTC
TRBD2	15	TRBV5-1	TRBJ2-2	.	CASSFTSGKVGELFF	TGCGCCAGCAGTTTCACTAGCGGGAAGGTCGGGGAGCTGTTTTTT
TRBD2	14	TRBV7-3	TRBJ2-7	.	CASSSLAGGNEQYF	TGTGCCAGCAGCTCTCTAGCGGGAGGAAACGAGCAGTACTTC
TRBD2	16	TRBV27	TRBJ2-1	.	CASSLSGTSGRNEQFF	TGTGCCAGCAGTCTGTCCGGGACTAGCGGGAGGAATGAGCAGTTCTTC
TRBD2	16	TRBV9	TRBJ2-7	.	CASSVGTGGTSYEQYF	TGTGCCAGCAGCGTAGGAACGGGAGGTACCTCCTACGAGCAGTACTTC
TRBD1	13	TRBV5-6	TRBJ2-7	.	CATSGTGVGEQYF	TGTGCCACTTCCGGGACAGGGGTCGGCGAGCAGTACTTC
.	17	TRBV28	TRBJ1-4	.	CASRPVGPRSGLEKLFF	TGTGCCAGCAGACCCGTAGGACCCCGGTCCGGGTTAGAAAAACTGTTTTTT
.	16	TRBV11-1	TRBJ2-7	.	CASSTGQFPSSYEQYF	TGTGCCAGCAGCACAGGACAGTTTCCGAGCTCCTACGAGCAGTACTTC
.	16	TRBV5-1	TRBJ2-2	.	CASSLVGGMNTGELFF	TGCGCCAGCAGCTTGGTGGGCGGAATGAACACCGGGGAGCTGTTTTTT
.	16	TRBV18	TRBJ2-2	.	CASSPRRVPNTGELFF	TGTGCCAGCTCACCACGAAGGGTACCGAACACCGGGGAGCTGTTTTTT
TRBD2	18	TRBV9	TRBJ2-2	.	CASSAGGVSRRNTGELFF	TGTGCCAGCAGCGCCGGGGGGGTGTCGCGGAGGAACACCGGGGAGCTGTTTTTT
TRBD2	14	TRBV7-9	TRBJ2-1	once	CASSQQLSAGEQFF	TGTGCCAGCAGCCAGCAGCTCTCAGCGGGAGAGCAGTTCTTC
.	12	TRBV7-9	TRBJ2-5	.	CASSLARETQYF	TGTGCCAGCAGCTTAGCGCGCGAGACCCAGTACTTC
.	13	TRBV11-3	TRBJ2-1	.	CASSSSTRGEQFF	TGTGCCAGCAGCTCCTCGACTAGGGGTGAGCAGTTCTTC
.	11	TRBV11-3	TRBJ2-7	.	CASSPSSEQYF	TGTGCCAGCAGCCCCTCAAGCGAGCAGTACTTC
.	15	TRBV2	TRBJ2-5	.	CASSPTDWKQETQYF	TGTGCCAGCAGTCCTACCGACTGGAAACAAGAGACCCAGTACTTC
TRBD1	17	TRBV7-8	TRBJ2-1	.	CASSLRPNRGTYNEQFF	TGTGCCAGCAGCTTACGACCTAACAGGGGGACCTACAATGAGCAGTTCTTC